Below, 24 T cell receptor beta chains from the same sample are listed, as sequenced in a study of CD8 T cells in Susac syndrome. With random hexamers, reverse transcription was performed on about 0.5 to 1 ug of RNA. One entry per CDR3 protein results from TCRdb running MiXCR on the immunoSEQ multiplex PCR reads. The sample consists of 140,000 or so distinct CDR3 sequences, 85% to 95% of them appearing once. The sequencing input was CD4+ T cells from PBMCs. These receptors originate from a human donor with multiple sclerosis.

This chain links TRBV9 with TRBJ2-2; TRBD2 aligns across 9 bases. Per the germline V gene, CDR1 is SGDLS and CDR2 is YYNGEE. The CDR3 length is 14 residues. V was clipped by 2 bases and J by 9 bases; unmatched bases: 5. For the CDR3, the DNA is TGTGCCAGCAGCGTTAGCGGGGGATCCTGGGAGCTGTTTTTT. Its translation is CASSVSGGSWELFF.

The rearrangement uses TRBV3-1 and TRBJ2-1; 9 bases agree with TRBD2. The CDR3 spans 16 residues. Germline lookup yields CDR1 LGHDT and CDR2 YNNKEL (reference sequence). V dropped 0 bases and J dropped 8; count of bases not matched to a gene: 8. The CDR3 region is CASSQDWTSAFDEQFF. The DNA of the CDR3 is TGTGCCAGCAGCCAAGATTGGACTAGCGCTTTCGATGAGCAGTTCTTC.

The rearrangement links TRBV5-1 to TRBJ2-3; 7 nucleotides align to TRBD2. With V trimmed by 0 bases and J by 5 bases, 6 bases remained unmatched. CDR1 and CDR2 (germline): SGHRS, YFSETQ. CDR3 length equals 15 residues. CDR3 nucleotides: TGCGCCAGCAGCTTGGAAGGGAGGGTGATAGATACGCAGTATTTT. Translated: CASSLEGRVIDTQYF.

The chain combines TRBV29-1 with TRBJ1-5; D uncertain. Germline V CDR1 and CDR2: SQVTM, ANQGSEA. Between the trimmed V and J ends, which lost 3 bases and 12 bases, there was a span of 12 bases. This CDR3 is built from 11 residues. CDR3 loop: CSVDEGSIQHF. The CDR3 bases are TGCAGCGTTGATGAGGGTTCAATCCAGCATTTT.

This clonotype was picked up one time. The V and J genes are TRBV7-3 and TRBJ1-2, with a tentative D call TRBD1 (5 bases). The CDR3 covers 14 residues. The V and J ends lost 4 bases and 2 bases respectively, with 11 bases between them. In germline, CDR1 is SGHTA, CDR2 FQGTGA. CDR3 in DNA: TGTGCCAGCAGCTCCCCGGGACGGAACTATGGCTACACCTTC. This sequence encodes CASSSPGRNYGYTF.

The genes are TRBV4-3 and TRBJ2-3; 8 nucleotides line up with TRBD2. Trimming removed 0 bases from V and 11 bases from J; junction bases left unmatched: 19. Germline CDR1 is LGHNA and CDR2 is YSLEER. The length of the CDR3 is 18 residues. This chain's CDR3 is CASSQEIAGRPSTSKQYF. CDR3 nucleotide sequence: TGCGCCAGCAGCCAAGAAATAGCGGGGAGACCCTCCACGAGTAAGCAGTATTTT.

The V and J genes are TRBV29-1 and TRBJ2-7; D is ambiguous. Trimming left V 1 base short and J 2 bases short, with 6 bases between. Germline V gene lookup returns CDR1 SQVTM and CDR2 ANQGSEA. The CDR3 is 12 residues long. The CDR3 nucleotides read TGCAGCGTTGAAGGGGCGGCCTACGAGCAGTACTTC. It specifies CSVEGAAYEQYF.

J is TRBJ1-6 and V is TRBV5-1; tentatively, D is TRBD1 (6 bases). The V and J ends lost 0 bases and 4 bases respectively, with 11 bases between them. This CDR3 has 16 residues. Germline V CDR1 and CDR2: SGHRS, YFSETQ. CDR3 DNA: TGCGCCAGCAGCTTGGAGGCAGGGGCGTATAATTCACCCCTCCACTTT. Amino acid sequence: CASSLEAGAYNSPLHF.

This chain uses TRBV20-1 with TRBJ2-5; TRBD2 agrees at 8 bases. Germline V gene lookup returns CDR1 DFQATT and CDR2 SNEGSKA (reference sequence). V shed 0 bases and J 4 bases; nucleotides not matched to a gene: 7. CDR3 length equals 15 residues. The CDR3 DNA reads TGCAGTGCTAGAGATCGCCTAGCGGGTGGAGAGACCCAGTACTTC. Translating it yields CSARDRLAGGETQYF.

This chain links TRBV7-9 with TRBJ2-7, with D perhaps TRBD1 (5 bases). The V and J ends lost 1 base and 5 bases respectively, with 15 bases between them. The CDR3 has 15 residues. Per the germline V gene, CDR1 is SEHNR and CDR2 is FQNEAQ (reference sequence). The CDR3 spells CASSLDGRVGDEQYF. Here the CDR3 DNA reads TGTGCCAGCAGCTTAGATGGCAGGGTGGGCGACGAGCAGTACTTC.

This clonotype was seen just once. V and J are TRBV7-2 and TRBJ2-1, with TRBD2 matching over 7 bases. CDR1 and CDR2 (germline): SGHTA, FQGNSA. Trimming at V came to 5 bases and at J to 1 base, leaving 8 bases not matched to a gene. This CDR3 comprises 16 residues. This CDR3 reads CASSHQAGVSYNEQFF. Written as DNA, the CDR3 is TGTGCCAGCAGCCACCAGGCGGGAGTTTCCTACAATGAGCAGTTCTTC. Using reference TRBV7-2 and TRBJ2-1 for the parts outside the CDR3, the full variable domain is GAGVSQSPSNKVTEKGKDVELRCDPISGHTALYWYRQSLGQGLEFLIYFQGNSAPDKSGLPSDRFSAERTGGSVSTLTIQRTQQEDSAVYLCASSHQAGVSYNEQFFGPGTRLTVL.

The CDR3 region is CSASRQGPGELFF. The CDR3 DNA sequence: TGCAGTGCTAGTCGACAGGGTCCCGGGGAGCTGTTTTTT. The chain uses TRBV20-1 and TRBJ2-2, with 7 bases that match TRBD1. J lost 6 bases, V lost 3 bases, and 4 bases had no gene match. Germline V CDR1 and CDR2: DFQATT, SNEGSKA (reference sequence). This CDR3 comprises 13 residues.

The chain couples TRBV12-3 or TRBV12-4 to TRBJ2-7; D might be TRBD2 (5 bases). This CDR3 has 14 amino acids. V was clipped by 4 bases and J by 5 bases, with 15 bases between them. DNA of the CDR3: TGTGCCAGCAGTTCCTCGTGGGAGCCCCACGAGCAGTACTTC. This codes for CASSSSWEPHEQYF.

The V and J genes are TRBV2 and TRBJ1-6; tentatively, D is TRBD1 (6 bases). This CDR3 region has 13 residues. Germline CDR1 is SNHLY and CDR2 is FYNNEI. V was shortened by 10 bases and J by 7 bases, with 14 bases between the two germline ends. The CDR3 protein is CAILGGGNSPLHF. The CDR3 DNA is TGTGCCATTCTAGGGGGGGGAAATTCACCCCTCCACTTT. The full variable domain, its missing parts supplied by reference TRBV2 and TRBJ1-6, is EPEVTQTPSHQVTQMGQEVILRCVPISNHLYFYWYRQILGQKVEFLVSFYNNEISEKSEIFDDQFSVERPDGSNFTLKIRSTKLEDSAMYFCAILGGGNSPLHFGNGTRLTVT.

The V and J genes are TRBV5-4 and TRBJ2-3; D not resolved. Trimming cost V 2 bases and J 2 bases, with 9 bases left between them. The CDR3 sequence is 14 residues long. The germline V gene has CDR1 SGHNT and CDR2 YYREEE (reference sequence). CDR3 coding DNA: TGTGCCAGCAGCTTCGAGTCAAACACAGATACGCAGTATTTT. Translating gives CASSFESNTDTQYF.

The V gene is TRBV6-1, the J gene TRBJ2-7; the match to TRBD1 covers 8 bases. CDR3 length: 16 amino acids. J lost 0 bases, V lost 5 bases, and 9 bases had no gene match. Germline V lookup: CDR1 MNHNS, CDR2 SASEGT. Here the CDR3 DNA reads TGTGCCAGCAGTCGAAGAGGGACAGGAATCTCCTACGAGCAGTACTTC. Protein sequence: CASSRRGTGISYEQYF.

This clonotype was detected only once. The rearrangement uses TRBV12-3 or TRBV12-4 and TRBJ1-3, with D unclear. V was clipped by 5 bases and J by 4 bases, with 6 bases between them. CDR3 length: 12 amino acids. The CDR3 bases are TGTGCCAGCAGTCATCGCGGAAACACCATATATTTT. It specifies CASSHRGNTIYF.

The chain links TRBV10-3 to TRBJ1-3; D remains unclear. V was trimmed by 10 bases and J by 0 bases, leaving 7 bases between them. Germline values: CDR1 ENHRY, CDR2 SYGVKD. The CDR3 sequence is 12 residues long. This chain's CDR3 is CATRDSGNTIYF. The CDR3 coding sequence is TGTGCCACGAGGGACTCTGGAAACACCATATATTTT.

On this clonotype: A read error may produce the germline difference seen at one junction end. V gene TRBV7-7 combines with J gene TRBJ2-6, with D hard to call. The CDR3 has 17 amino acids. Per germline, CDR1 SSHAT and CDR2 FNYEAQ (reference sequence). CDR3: CASSPMASLSGANVLTF. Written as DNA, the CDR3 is TGTGCTAGCAGCCCCATGGCGTCATTGTCTGGGGCCAACGTCCTGACTTTC.

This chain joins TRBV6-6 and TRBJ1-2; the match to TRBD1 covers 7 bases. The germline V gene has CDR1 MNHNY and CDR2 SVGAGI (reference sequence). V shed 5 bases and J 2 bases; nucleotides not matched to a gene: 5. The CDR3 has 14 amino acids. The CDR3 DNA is TGTGCCAGCAGTGGGACAGCCCTGAACTATGGCTACACCTTC. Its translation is CASSGTALNYGYTF.

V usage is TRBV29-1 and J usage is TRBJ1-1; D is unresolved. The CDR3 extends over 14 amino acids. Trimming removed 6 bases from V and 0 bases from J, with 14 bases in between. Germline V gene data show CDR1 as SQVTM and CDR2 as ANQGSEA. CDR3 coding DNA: TGCAGCGTGTTGACCCGATCGGTGAACACTGAAGCTTTCTTT. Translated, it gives CSVLTRSVNTEAFF.

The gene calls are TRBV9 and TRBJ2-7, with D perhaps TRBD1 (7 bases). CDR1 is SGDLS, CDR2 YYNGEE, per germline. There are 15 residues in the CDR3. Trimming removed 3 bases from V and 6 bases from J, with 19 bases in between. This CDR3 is CASSASEGAFFEQYF. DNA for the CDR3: TGTGCCAGCAGCGCGTCGGAGGGGGCTTTTTTCGAGCAGTACTTC. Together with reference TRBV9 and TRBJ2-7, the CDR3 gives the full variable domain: DSGVTQTPKHLITATGQRVTLRCSPRSGDLSVYWYQQSLDQGLQFLIQYYNGEERAKGNILERFSAQQFPDLHSELNLSSLELGDSALYFCASSASEGAFFEQYFGPGTRLTVT.

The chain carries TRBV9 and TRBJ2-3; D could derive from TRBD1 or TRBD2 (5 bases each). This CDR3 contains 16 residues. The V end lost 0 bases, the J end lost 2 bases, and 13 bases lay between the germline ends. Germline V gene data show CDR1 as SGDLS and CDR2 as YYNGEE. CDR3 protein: CASSVEARGNTDTQYF. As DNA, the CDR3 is TGTGCCAGCAGCGTAGAGGCTCGGGGCAACACAGATACGCAGTATTTT.

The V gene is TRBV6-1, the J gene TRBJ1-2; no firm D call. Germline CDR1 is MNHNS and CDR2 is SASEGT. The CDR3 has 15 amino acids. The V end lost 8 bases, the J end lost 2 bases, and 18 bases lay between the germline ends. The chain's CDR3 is CASAPFQRENYGYTF. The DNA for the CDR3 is TGTGCCAGCGCCCCGTTCCAACGTGAAAACTATGGCTACACCTTC.